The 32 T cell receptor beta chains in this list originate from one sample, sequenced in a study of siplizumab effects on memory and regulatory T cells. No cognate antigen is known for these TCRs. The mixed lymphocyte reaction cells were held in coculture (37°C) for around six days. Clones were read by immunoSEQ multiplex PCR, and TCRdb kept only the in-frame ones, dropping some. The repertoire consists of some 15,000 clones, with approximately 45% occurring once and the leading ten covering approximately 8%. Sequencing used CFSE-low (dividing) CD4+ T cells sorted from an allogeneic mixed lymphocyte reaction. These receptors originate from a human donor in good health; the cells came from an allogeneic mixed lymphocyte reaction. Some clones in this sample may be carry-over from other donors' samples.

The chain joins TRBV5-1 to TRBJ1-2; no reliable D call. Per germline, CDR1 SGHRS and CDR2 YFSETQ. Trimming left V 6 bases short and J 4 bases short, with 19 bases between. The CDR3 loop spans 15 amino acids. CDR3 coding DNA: TGCGCCAGCAAAGTGGCGGTTCGAAAGACCTATGGCTACACCTTC. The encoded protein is CASKVAVRKTYGYTF.

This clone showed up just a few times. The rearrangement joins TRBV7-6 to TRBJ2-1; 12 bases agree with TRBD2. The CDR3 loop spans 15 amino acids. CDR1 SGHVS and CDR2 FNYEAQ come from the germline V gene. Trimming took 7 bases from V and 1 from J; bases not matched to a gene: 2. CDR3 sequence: CASKGLAGSYNEQFF. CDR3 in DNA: TGTGCCAGCAAGGGACTAGCGGGTTCCTACAATGAGCAGTTCTTC.

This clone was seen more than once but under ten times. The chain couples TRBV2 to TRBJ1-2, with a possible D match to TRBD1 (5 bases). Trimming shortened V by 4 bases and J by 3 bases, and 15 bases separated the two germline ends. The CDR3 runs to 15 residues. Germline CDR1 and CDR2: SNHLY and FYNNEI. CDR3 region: CASSVQSRAYYGYTF. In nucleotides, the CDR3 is TGTGCCAGCAGTGTTCAATCCAGGGCCTACTATGGCTACACCTTC.

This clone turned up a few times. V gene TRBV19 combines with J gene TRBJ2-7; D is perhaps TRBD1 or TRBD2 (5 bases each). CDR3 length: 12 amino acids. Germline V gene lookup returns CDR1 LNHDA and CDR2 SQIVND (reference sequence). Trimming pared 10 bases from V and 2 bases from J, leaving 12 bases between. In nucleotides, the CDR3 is TGTGCCACCACCGGGGACGCCTACGAGCAGTACTTC. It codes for CATTGDAYEQYF. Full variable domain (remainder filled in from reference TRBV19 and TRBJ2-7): DGGITQSPKYLFRKEGQNVTLSCEQNLNHDAMYWYRQDPGQGLRLIYYSQIVNDFQKGDIAEGYSVSREKKESFPLTVTSAQKNPTAFYLCATTGDAYEQYFGPGTRLTVT.

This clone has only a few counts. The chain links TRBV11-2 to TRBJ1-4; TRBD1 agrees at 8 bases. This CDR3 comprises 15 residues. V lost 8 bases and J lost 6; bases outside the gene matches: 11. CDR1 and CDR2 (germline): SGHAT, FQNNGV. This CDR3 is CASRWGTGGHEKLFF. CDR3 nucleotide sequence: TGTGCCAGCCGTTGGGGGACAGGAGGGCATGAAAAACTGTTTTTT.

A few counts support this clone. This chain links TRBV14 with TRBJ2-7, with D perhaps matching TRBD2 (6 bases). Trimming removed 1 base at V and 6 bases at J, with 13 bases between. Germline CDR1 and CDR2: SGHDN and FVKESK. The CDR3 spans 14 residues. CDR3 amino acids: CASSQVRERGEQYF. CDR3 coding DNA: TGTGCCAGCAGCCAAGTCCGGGAGAGAGGCGAGCAGTACTTC.

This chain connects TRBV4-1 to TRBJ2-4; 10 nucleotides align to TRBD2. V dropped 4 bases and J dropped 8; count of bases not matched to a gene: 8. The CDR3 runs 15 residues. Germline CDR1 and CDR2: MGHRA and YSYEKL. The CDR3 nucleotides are TGCGCCAGCAGCCCCTTAGCGGGAGGTGGGGACATTCAGTACTTC. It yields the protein CASSPLAGGGDIQYF.

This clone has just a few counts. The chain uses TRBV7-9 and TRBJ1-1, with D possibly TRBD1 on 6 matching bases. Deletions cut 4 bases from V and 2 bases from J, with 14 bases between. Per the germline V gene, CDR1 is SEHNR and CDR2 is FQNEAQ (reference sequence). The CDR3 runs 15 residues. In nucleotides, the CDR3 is TGTGCCAGCAGCTACCAGGGACACGCAAACACTGAAGCTTTCTTT. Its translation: CASSYQGHANTEAFF.

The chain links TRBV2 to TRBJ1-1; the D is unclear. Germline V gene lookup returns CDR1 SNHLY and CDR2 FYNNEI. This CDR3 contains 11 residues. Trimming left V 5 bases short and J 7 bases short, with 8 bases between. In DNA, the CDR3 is TGTGCCAGCAGTAGAGCCGGTGAAGCTTTCTTT. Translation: CASSRAGEAFF. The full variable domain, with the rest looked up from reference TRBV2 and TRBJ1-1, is EPEVTQTPSHQVTQMGQEVILRCVPISNHLYFYWYRQILGQKVEFLVSFYNNEISEKSEIFDDQFSVERPDGSNFTLKIRSTKLEDSAMYFCASSRAGEAFFGQGTRLTVV.

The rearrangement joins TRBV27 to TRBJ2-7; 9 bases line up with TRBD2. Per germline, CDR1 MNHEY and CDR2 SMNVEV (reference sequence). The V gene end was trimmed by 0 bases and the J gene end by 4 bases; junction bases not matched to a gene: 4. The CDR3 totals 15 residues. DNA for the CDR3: TGTGCCAGCAGTTTATCGGGCGGGAGGGCATACGAGCAGTACTTC. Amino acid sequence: CASSLSGGRAYEQYF.

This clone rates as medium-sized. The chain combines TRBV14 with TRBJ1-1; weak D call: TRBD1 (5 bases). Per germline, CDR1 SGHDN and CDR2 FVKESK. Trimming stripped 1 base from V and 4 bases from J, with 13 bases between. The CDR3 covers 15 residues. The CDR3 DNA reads TGTGCCAGCAGCCAAGCGGGACGGAAGGCCACTGAAGCTTTCTTT. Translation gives CASSQAGRKATEAFF. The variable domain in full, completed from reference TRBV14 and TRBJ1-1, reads EAGVTQFPSHSVIEKGQTVTLRCDPISGHDNLYWYRRVMGKEIKFLLHFVKESKQDESGMPNNRFLAERTGGTYSTLKVQPAELEDSGVYFCASSQAGRKATEAFFGQGTRLTVV.

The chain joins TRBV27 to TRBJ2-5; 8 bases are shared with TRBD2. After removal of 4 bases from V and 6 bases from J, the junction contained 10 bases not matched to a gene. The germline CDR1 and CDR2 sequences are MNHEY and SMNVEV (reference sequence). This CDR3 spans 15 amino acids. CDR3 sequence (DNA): TGTGCCAGCAGTTGGAGGAGTAGCGGGATAAAGACCCAGTACTTC. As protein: CASSWRSSGIKTQYF.

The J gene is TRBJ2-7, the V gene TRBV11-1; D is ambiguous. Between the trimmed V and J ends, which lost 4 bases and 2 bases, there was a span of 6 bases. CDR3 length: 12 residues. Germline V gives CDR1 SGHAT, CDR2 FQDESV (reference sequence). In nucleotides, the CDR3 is TGTGCCAGCAGCTCGAGTGCCTACGAGCAGTACTTC. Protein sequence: CASSSSAYEQYF.

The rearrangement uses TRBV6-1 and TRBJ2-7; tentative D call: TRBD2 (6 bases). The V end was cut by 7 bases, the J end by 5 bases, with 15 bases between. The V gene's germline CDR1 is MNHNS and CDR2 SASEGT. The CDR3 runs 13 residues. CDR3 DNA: TGTGCCAGCAATTTAGTTTGGGGGGACGAGCAGTACTTC. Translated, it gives CASNLVWGDEQYF.

The CDR3 DNA reads TGTGCCAGCAGTGTAGACCAGTCCACAGATACGCAGTATTTT. Translated, it gives CASSVDQSTDTQYF. The chain combines TRBV6-4 with TRBJ2-3; D is undetermined. CDR1 is MRHNA, CDR2 SNTAGT, per germline. Trimming removed 4 bases at V and 2 bases at J, with 10 bases between. The CDR3 is 14 residues long.

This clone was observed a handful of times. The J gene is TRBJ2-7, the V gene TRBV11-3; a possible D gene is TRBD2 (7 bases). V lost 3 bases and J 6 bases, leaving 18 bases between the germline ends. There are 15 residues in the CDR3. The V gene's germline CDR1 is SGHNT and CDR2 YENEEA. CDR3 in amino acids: CASSFGGGLTGEQYF. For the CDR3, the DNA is TGTGCCAGCAGCTTTGGGGGGGGCCTGACGGGCGAGCAGTACTTC.

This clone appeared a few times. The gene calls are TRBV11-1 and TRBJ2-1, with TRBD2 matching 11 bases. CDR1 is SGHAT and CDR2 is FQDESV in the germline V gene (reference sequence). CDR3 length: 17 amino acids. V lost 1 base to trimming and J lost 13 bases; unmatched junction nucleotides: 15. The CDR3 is CASSLGVGELAGVSQFF. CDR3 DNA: TGTGCCAGCAGCTTAGGAGTGGGGGAACTAGCGGGGGTCTCTCAGTTCTTC.

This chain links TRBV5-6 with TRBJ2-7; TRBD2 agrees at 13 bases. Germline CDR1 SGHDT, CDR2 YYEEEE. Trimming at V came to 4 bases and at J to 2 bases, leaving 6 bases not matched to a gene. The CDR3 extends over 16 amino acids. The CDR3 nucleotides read TGTGCCAGCAGCAGAAGGACTAGCGGGAGCGCCTACGAGCAGTACTTC. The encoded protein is CASSRRTSGSAYEQYF.

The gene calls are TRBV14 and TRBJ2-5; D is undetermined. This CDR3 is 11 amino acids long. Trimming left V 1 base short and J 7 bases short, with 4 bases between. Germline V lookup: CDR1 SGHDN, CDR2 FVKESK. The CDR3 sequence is CASSQATTQYF. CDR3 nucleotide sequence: TGTGCCAGCAGCCAAGCGACGACCCAGTACTTC.

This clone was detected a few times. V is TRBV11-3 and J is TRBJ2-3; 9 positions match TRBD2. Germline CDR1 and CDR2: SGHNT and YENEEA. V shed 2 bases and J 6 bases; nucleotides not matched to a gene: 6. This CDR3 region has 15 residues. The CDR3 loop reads CASSLLSGSLDTQYF. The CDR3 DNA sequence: TGTGCCAGCAGCTTACTTAGCGGGAGTTTGGATACGCAGTATTTT.

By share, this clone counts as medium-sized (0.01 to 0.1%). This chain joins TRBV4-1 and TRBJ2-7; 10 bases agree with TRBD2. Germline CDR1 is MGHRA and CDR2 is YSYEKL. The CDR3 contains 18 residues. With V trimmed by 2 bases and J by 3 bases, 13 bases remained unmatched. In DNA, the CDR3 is TGCGCCAGCAGCCAAATCACCGCGTCTAGCGGGAGTTACTACGAGCAGTACTTC. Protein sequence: CASSQITASSGSYYEQYF.

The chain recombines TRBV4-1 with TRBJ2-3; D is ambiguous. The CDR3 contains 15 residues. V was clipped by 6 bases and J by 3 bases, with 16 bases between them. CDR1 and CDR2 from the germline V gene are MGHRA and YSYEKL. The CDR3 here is CASRRGPTDTDTQYF. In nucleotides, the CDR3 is TGCGCCAGCAGACGAGGACCTACCGATACAGATACGCAGTATTTT.

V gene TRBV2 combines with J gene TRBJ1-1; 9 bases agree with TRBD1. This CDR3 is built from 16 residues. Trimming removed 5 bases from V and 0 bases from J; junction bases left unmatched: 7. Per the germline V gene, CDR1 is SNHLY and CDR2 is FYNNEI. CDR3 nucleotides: TGTGCCAGCAGTACCGGACAGGGGAGCATGAACACTGAAGCTTTCTTT. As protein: CASSTGQGSMNTEAFF.

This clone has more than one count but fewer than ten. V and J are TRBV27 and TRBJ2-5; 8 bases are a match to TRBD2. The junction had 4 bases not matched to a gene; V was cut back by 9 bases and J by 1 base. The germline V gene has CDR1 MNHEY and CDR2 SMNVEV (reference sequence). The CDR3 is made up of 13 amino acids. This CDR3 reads CARAGETQETQYF. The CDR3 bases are TGTGCCAGAGCGGGAGAGACCCAAGAGACCCAGTACTTC.

CDR3 coding DNA: TGTGCCAGCTCACCACCGAATAATCGGGCCTACAATGAGCAGTTCTTC. As protein: CASSPPNNRAYNEQFF. This chain uses TRBV18 with TRBJ2-1; D not certain. Germline V CDR1 and CDR2: KGHSH, LQKENI. The CDR3 runs to 16 residues. The V end was cut by 0 bases, the J end by 2 bases, with 11 bases between.

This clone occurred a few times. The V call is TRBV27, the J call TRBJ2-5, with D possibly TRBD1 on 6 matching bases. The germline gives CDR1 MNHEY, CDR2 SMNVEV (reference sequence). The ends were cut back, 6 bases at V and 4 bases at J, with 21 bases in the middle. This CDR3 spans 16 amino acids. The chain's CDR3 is CASRQNRELLGETQYF. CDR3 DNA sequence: TGTGCCAGCAGGCAAAACAGGGAATTGTTAGGAGAGACCCAGTACTTC.

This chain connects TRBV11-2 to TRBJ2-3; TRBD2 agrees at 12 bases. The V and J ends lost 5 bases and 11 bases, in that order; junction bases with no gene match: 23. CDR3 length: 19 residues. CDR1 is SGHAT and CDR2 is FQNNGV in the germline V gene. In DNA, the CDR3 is TGTGCCAGCAGCAGGGGACTAGCGGGCGCGAATCCTCCCCTGGGGATGCAGTATTTT. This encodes CASSRGLAGANPPLGMQYF. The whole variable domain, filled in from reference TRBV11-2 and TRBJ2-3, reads EAGVAQSPRYKIIEKRQSVAFWCNPISGHATLYWYQQILGQGPKLLIQFQNNGVVDDSQLPKDRFSAERLKGVDSTLKIQPAKLEDSAVYLCASSRGLAGANPPLGMQYFGPGTRLTVL.

CDR3 residues: CASSATGQGSYNEQFF. The DNA for the CDR3 is TGTGCCAGCAGCGCGACCGGACAGGGGTCCTACAATGAGCAGTTCTTC. The V gene is TRBV11-2, the J gene TRBJ2-1; TRBD1 matches at 9 bases. This CDR3 is 16 amino acids long. Germline lookup yields CDR1 SGHAT and CDR2 FQNNGV. The V and J ends lost 5 bases and 1 base, in that order; junction bases with no gene match: 6.

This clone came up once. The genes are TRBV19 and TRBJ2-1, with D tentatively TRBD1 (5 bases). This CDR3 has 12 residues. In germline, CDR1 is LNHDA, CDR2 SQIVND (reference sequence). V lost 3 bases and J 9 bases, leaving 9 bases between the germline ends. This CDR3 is CASSIRVSEQFF. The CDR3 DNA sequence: TGTGCCAGTAGTATCAGGGTCTCTGAGCAGTTCTTC. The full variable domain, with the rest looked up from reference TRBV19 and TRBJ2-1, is DGGITQSPKYLFRKEGQNVTLSCEQNLNHDAMYWYRQDPGQGLRLIYYSQIVNDFQKGDIAEGYSVSREKKESFPLTVTSAQKNPTAFYLCASSIRVSEQFFGPGTRLTVL.

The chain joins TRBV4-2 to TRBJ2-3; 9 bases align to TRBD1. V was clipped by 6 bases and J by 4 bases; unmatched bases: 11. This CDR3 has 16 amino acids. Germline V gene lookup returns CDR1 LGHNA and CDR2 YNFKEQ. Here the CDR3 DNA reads TGTGCCAGCAGTCAAAATCCGGGACAGGGACCAGATACGCAGTATTTT. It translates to CASSQNPGQGPDTQYF.

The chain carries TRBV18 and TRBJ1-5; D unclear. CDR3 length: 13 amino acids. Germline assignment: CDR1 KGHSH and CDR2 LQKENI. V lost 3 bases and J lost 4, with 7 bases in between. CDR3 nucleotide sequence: TGTGCCAGCTCACCTGTCGGTAATCAGCCCCAGCATTTT. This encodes CASSPVGNQPQHF.

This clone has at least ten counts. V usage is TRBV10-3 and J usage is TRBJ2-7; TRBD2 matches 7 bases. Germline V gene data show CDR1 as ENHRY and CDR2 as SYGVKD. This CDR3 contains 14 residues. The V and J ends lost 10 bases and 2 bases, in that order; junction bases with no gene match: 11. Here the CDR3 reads CATGPSGGTYEQYF. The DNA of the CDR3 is TGTGCCACAGGACCTAGCGGTGGAACCTACGAGCAGTACTTC.